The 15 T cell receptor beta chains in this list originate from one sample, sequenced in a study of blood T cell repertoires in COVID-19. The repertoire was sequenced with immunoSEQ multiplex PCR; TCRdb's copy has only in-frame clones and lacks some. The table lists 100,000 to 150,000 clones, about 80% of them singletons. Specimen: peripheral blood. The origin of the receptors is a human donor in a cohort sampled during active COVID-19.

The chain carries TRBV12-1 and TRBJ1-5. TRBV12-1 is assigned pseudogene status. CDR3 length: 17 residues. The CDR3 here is CASSPTGGHTPNQPQHF. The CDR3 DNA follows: TGTGCCAGCAGCCCGACTGGAGGCCATACCCCTAATCAGCCCCAGCATTTT.

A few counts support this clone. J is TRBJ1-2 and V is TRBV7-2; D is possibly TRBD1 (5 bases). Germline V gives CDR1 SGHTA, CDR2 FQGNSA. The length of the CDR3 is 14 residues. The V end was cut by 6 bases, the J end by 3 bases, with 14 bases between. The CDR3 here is CASSPAGGDYGYTF. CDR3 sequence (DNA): TGTGCCAGCAGTCCCGCGGGGGGGGACTATGGCTACACCTTC.

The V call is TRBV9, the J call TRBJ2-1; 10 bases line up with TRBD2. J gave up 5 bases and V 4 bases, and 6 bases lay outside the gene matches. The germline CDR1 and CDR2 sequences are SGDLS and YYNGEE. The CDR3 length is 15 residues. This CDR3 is CASSPSGGADNEQFF. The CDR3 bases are TGTGCCAGCAGCCCGAGCGGGGGGGCGGACAATGAGCAGTTCTTC.

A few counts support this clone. The CDR3 DNA reads as TGTGCCAGCAGCTTTTTCGGCAATCAGCCCCAGCATTTT. It is translated as CASSFFGNQPQHF. The chain is built from TRBV7-2 and TRBJ1-5; D is ambiguous. This CDR3 spans 13 amino acids. V dropped 3 bases and J dropped 2 bases, with 5 bases sitting between them. Germline V CDR1 and CDR2: SGHTA, FQGNSA.

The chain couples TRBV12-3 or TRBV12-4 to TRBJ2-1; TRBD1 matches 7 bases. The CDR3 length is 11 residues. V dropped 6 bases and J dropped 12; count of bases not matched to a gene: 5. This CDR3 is CASRTRDRQFF. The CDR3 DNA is TGTGCCAGCAGGACCCGGGACAGGCAGTTCTTC.

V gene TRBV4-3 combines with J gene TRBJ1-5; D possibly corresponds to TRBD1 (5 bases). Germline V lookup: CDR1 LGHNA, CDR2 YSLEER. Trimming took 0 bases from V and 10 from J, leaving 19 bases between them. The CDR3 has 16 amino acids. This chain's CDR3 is CASSQDSRQGSFPQHF. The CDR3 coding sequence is TGCGCCAGCAGCCAAGATAGCAGGCAGGGATCCTTTCCCCAGCATTTT.

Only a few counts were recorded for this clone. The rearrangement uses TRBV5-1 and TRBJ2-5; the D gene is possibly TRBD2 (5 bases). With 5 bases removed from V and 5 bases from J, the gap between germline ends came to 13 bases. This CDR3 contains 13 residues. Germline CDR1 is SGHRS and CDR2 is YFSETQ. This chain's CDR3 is CASSREWRETQYF. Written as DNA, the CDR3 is TGCGCCAGCAGTAGGGAGTGGCGCGAGACCCAGTACTTC.

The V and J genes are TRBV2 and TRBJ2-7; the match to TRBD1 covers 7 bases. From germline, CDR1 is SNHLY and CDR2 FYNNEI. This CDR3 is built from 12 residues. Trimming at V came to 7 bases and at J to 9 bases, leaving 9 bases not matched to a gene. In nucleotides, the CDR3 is TGTGCCAGCATGAGACAGGGCCAGGTGCAGTACTTC. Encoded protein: CASMRQGQVQYF.

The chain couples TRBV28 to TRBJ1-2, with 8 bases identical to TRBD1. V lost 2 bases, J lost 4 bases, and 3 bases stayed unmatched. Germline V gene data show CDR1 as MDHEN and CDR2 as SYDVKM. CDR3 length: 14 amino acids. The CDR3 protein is CASSLDRGVYGYTF. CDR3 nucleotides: TGTGCCAGCAGTTTAGACAGGGGAGTCTATGGCTACACCTTC.

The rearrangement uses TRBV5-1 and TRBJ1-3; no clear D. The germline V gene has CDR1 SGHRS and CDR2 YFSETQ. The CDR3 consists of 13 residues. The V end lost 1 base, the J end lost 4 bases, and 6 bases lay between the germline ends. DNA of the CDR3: TGCGCCAGCAGCTTGCGGGTCGGAAACACCATATATTTT. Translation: CASSLRVGNTIYF.

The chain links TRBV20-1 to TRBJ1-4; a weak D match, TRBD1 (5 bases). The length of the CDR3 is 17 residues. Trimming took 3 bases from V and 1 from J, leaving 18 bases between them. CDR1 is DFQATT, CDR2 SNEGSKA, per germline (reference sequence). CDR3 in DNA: TGCAGTGCTAGTCCCGCCTTCGGGGGGGGAACTAATGAAAAACTGTTTTTT. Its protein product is CSASPAFGGGTNEKLFF.

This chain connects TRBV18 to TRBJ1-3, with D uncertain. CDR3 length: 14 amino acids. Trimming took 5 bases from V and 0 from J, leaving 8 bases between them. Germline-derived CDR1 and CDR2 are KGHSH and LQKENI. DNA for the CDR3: TGTGCCAGCTCAAGCGATGCCTCTGGAAACACCATATATTTT. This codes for CASSSDASGNTIYF.

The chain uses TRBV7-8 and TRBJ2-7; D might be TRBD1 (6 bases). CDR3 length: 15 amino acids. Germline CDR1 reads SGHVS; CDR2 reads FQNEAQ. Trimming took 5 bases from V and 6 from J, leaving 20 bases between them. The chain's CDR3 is CASSRLRTVGAEQYF. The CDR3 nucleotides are TGTGCCAGCAGCCGACTACGGACAGTGGGGGCCGAGCAGTACTTC.

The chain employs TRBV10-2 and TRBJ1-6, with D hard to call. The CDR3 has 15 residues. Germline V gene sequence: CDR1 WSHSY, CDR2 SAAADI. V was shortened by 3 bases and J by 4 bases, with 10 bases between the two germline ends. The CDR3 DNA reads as TGCGCCAGCAGTGAATCCAGGACTTATAATTCACCCCTCCACTTT. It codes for CASSESRTYNSPLHF.

In DNA, the CDR3 is TGTGCCAGCAGTTTATGGGGGGCAACTGGGGCCAACGTCCTGACTTTC. It codes for CASSLWGATGANVLTF. The chain employs TRBV28 and TRBJ2-6, with D possibly TRBD1 on 6 matching bases. CDR1 and CDR2 (germline): MDHEN, SYDVKM. V lost 0 bases to trimming and J lost 2 bases, with 8 bases between them. The CDR3 extends over 16 amino acids.